What follows are 21 T cell receptor beta chains derived from one specimen sequenced in a study of OX40 agonist ivuxolimab in advanced cancers. The data were produced by immunoSEQ multiplex PCR, yet TCRdb's version contains in-frame clones alone and is incomplete. The table shows more than 45,000 clones, with about 81% occurring only once. The sample was CD4+ or CD8+ T cells sorted from blood, taken in a trial of the OX40 agonist ivuxolimab. Every receptor here comes from an adult with an advanced solid tumor such as melanoma, head and neck, liver or kidney cancer.

The J gene is TRBJ2-7, the V gene TRBV6-5; 8 bases are a match to TRBD1. In germline, CDR1 is MNHEY, CDR2 SVGAGI. V lost 6 bases and J lost 3; bases outside the gene matches: 4. CDR3 size: 13 residues. CDR3 in DNA: TGTGCCAGCAGATCAGGACAGGGCTACGAGCAGTACTTC. Its translation: CASRSGQGYEQYF.

The rearrangement joins TRBV5-6 to TRBJ2-7; the D gene is possibly TRBD2 (6 bases). The germline V gene has CDR1 SGHDT and CDR2 YYEEEE. The CDR3 extends over 16 amino acids. Trimming left V 3 bases short and J 2 bases short, with 18 bases between. The CDR3 sequence: CASSYLYGLKPYEQYF. The CDR3 coding sequence is TGTGCCAGCAGCTACCTTTATGGACTAAAACCCTACGAGCAGTACTTC.

The chain recombines TRBV4-1 with TRBJ2-7; the match to TRBD2 covers 12 bases. This CDR3 is built from 14 residues. From germline, CDR1 is MGHRA and CDR2 YSYEKL. V shed 4 bases, J shed 6 bases, and the junction held 4 bases outside the gene matches. The CDR3 reads CASSPSGRGSEQYF. Written as DNA, the CDR3 is TGCGCCAGCAGCCCTAGCGGGAGGGGTAGCGAGCAGTACTTC.

A remark on this clone: Other DNA sequences of this sample code for an identical CDR3. The CDR3, as DNA: TGTGCCTGGAGTGGGGGATACAACACTGAAGCTTTCTTT. It specifies CAWSGGYNTEAFF. This chain uses TRBV30 with TRBJ1-1, with no clear D. The CDR3 has 13 residues. V was clipped by 1 base and J by 2 bases, with 8 bases between them. The germline gives CDR1 GTSNPN, CDR2 SVGIG (reference sequence). The full variable domain, with the rest looked up from reference TRBV30 and TRBJ1-1, is SQTIHQWPATLVQPVGSPLSLECTVEGTSNPNLYWYRQAAGRGLQLLFYSVGIGQISSEVPQNLSASRPQDRQFILSSKKLLLSDSGFYLCAWSGGYNTEAFFGQGTRLTVV.

The rearrangement uses TRBV13 and TRBJ2-5; 10 bases agree with TRBD1. Trimming at V came to 4 bases and at J to 2 bases, leaving 10 bases not matched to a gene. The CDR3 extends over 17 amino acids. Germline assignment: CDR1 PRHDT and CDR2 FYEKMQ (reference sequence). CDR3 DNA sequence: TGTGCCAGCAGCTCCCTTCTACCGGACAGGGGGCAAGAGACCCAGTACTTC. Its translation: CASSSLLPDRGQETQYF.

The genes are TRBV18 and TRBJ2-3; a weak D match, TRBD2 (5 bases). Germline-derived CDR1 and CDR2 are KGHSH and LQKENI. The CDR3 runs 15 residues. V was pared by 1 base and J by 0 bases, with 8 bases between. The CDR3 region is CASSPRRGSTDTQYF. CDR3 nucleotides: TGTGCCAGCTCACCACGACGAGGGAGCACAGATACGCAGTATTTT.

The sample holds a few counts of this clone. This chain joins TRBV7-9 and TRBJ1-2; D not certain. CDR3 length: 12 amino acids. The germline V gene has CDR1 SEHNR and CDR2 FQNEAQ (reference sequence). V lost 1 base and J 8 bases, leaving 8 bases between the germline ends. The chain's CDR3 is CASSLVGEGYTF. CDR3 nucleotides: TGTGCCAGCAGCTTAGTTGGGGAAGGCTACACCTTC.

This chain connects TRBV7-2 to TRBJ1-1; D is unclear. This CDR3 region has 10 residues. Trimming stripped 8 bases from V and 10 bases from J, with 11 bases between. The V gene's germline CDR1 is SGHTA and CDR2 FQGNSA. CDR3 in DNA: TGTGCCAGCGGAGAGCGAGGAGCTTTCTTT. Translation: CASGERGAFF.

The J gene is TRBJ1-4, the V gene TRBV6-5; TRBD1 agrees at 10 bases. Germline assignment: CDR1 MNHEY and CDR2 SVGAGI. This CDR3 spans 16 amino acids. Trimming took 0 bases from V and 6 from J; bases not matched to a gene: 4. The CDR3 here is CASSYSWDRGDEKLFF. The CDR3 DNA reads as TGTGCCAGCAGTTACTCCTGGGACAGGGGTGATGAAAAACTGTTTTTT.

This clone was seen only a few times. This chain connects TRBV6-5 to TRBJ2-1; 11 positions agree with TRBD2. Losses at the gene ends were 3 bases for V and 12 bases for J; bases not matched to a gene: 13. Germline CDR1 is MNHEY and CDR2 is SVGAGI. CDR3 length equals 16 residues. CDR3 sequence (DNA): TGTGCCAGCAGTTATACCGGGACTAGCGGACTAAGCAGGCAGTTCTTC. As protein: CASSYTGTSGLSRQFF.

This chain uses TRBV19 with TRBJ1-4; 8 bases line up with TRBD1. CDR1 and CDR2 (germline): LNHDA, SQIVND (reference sequence). This CDR3 is 16 amino acids long. V lost 5 bases and J lost 4; bases outside the gene matches: 9. The CDR3 nucleotides read TGTGCCAGTAGTCCGCACGACAGGGGACTTAATGAAAAACTGTTTTTT. It is translated as CASSPHDRGLNEKLFF.

This clone came up once. The CDR3 region is CASSSGTGGSSPLHF. CDR3 bases: TGTGCCAGTAGTTCAGGGACAGGGGGAAGCTCACCCCTCCACTTT. This chain links TRBV19 with TRBJ1-6, with 11 bases that match TRBD1. Germline assignment: CDR1 LNHDA and CDR2 SQIVND (reference sequence). Trimming removed 5 bases from V and 10 bases from J; junction bases left unmatched: 7. The CDR3 totals 15 residues.

The rearrangement links TRBV12-5 to TRBJ1-3; 9 positions match TRBD1. CDR1 LGHNT and CDR2 FRNRAP come from the germline V gene. The CDR3 sequence is 17 residues long. Trimming cost V 1 base and J 3 bases; bases outside gene matches: 7. Here the CDR3 reads CASGLAGTGGSGNTIYF. CDR3 DNA: TGTGCTAGTGGTTTGGCGGGAACAGGGGGCAGTGGAAACACCATATATTTT.

This sequence joins TRBV7-2 and TRBJ2-7; possible D gene TRBD2, 6 bases. V was trimmed by 1 base and J by 5 bases, leaving 9 bases between them. CDR3 size: 13 residues. Looked up from germline, CDR1 is SGHTA and CDR2 is FQGNSA. The CDR3 DNA reads TGTGCCAGCAGCTTAGGAGGGACTGACGAGCAGTACTTC. Translation: CASSLGGTDEQYF.

The chain links TRBV19 to TRBJ2-2; TRBD1 matches 7 bases. This CDR3 has 14 residues. Germline lookup yields CDR1 LNHDA and CDR2 SQIVND (reference sequence). Trimming removed 10 bases from V and 1 base from J; junction bases left unmatched: 6. CDR3 region: CATSGQVNTGELFF. The CDR3 DNA follows: TGTGCCACCTCCGGACAGGTGAACACCGGGGAGCTGTTTTTT.

The chain employs TRBV7-9 and TRBJ2-2; D is perhaps TRBD1 or TRBD2 (5 bases each). Germline values: CDR1 SEHNR, CDR2 FQNEAQ (reference sequence). The germline V and J ends were trimmed by 3 bases and 4 bases, with 12 bases remaining between them. The CDR3 totals 15 residues. The CDR3 is CASSLYGGPTGELFF. CDR3 DNA: TGTGCCAGCAGCTTGTATGGGGGTCCCACCGGGGAGCTGTTTTTT.

V usage is TRBV6-5 and J usage is TRBJ2-1, with 7 nucleotides matching TRBD1. Germline V CDR1 and CDR2: MNHEY, SVGAGI. This CDR3 has 15 residues. The V and J ends lost 2 bases and 7 bases, in that order; junction bases with no gene match: 8. CDR3 sequence reads: CASSYETGTTNEQFF. CDR3 in DNA: TGTGCCAGCAGTTACGAGACAGGGACGACGAATGAGCAGTTCTTC.

The chain couples TRBV4-1 to TRBJ1-2; 9 nucleotides line up with TRBD1. The germline V gene encodes CDR1 MGHRA and CDR2 YSYEKL. With V trimmed by 2 bases and J by 7 bases, 8 bases remained unmatched. The length of the CDR3 is 15 residues. CDR3 nucleotide sequence: TGCGCCAGCAGCCAATGGCCGGGACAGGGAGGTGGCTACACCTTC. This gives the protein CASSQWPGQGGGYTF.

The chain recombines TRBV19 with TRBJ2-5, with 8 bases matching TRBD1. CDR1 LNHDA and CDR2 SQIVND come from the germline V gene (reference sequence). V was clipped by 4 bases and J by 5 bases; unmatched bases: 12. CDR3 size: 16 residues. The CDR3 DNA is TGTGCCAGTAGTACCACCGGGACAGGCACCGGGGAGACCCAGTACTTC. Its translation is CASSTTGTGTGETQYF. The full variable domain, with the rest looked up from reference TRBV19 and TRBJ2-5, is DGGITQSPKYLFRKEGQNVTLSCEQNLNHDAMYWYRQDPGQGLRLIYYSQIVNDFQKGDIAEGYSVSREKKESFPLTVTSAQKNPTAFYLCASSTTGTGTGETQYFGPGTRLLVL.

The CDR3 DNA follows: TGTGCCAGCAGCCTGGACCCAGGGACAGATACGCAGTATTTT. Its translation: CASSLDPGTDTQYF. The gene calls are TRBV7-2 and TRBJ2-3; tentative D call: TRBD1 (5 bases). Between the trimmed V and J ends, which lost 5 bases and 3 bases, there was a span of 12 bases. The CDR3 runs to 14 residues. Germline loops: CDR1 SGHTA, CDR2 FQGNSA.

This chain connects TRBV5-1 to TRBJ2-5; 9 bases are a match to TRBD2. Germline assignment: CDR1 SGHRS and CDR2 YFSETQ. The CDR3 contains 15 residues. With 5 bases clipped from V and 2 bases from J, the junction kept 7 bases outside the gene matches. The CDR3 loop reads CASSIAGAGQETQYF. The CDR3 coding sequence is TGCGCCAGCAGTATAGCGGGGGCGGGTCAAGAGACCCAGTACTTC.